Included here is one T cell receptor beta chain sequence, with context. Its antigen is still unknown. Here immunoSEQ multiplex PCR was the method, and the copy in TCRdb shows in-frame clones only, minus some. This sample has around 300,000 clones, with around 88% found just once. The treatment here: roughly 20 received Ad26.COV2.S at low or high dose, single or two shots; 5 received placebo; per-sample allocation not given. Sampling was done on day 63 after the first vaccine or placebo injection. The data originate from a study of Ad26.COV2.S vaccination and SARS-CoV-2 variants. Study-wide context: Once, or twice with 56 days between doses, Ad26.COV2.S was given intramuscularly. Study-wide findings and caveats: It is possible that the TCR breadth and depth analyses underestimated the total T cell responses. Comparable non-spike TCR breadth was observed in vaccine and placebo recipients.

Trimming left V 4 bases short and J 1 base short, with 16 bases between. The CDR3 loop spans 16 amino acids. The V gene's germline CDR1 is SGHVS and CDR2 FNYEAQ. The sequencing used peripheral blood, collected in a trial of Ad26.COV2.S vaccine versus placebo. The source is a person aged 18-65 years who received the Ad26.COV2.S COVID-19 vaccine or a placebo. V usage is TRBV7-6 and J usage is TRBJ1-1, with a tentative D call TRBD1 (5 bases). In nucleotides, the CDR3 is TGTGCCAGCAGCTACTCCGTGGGGACGAGGAACACTGAAGCTTTCTTT. Protein: CASSYSVGTRNTEAFF.